This paragraph covers one T cell receptor beta chain sequence. The record originates from a study of response to subunit inactivated influenza vaccine. Via MiXCR, TCRdb re-called the RT-PCR reads, giving one row per CDR3 protein. Among about 170,000 distinct CDR3 sequences, 9.5% to 15% were seen once, and the ten largest hold 25% to 35%. The germline V and J ends were trimmed by 1 base and 10 bases, with 11 bases remaining between them. This CDR3 has 13 residues. CDR1 is MNHEY and CDR2 is SMNVEV in the germline V gene (reference sequence). The same data also contributed to another study, on T cells expressing NK-cell markers. As that report states: A 5'RACE template switching approach incorporating UMIs was used to make TCR beta cDNA. The eight sequenced donors comprised seven who were HCMV-seropositive and one who was seronegative.

The specimen was CD8+ T cells sorted from PBMCs, collected roughly 13 days after vaccination. This receptor was taken from a middle-aged man who received an inactivated influenza vaccine. This chain joins TRBV27 and TRBJ2-1; D gene uncertain. This chain's CDR3 is CASSLLGVAEQFF. The CDR3 bases are TGTGCCAGCAGTTTATTAGGCGTGGCGGAGCAGTTCTTC.